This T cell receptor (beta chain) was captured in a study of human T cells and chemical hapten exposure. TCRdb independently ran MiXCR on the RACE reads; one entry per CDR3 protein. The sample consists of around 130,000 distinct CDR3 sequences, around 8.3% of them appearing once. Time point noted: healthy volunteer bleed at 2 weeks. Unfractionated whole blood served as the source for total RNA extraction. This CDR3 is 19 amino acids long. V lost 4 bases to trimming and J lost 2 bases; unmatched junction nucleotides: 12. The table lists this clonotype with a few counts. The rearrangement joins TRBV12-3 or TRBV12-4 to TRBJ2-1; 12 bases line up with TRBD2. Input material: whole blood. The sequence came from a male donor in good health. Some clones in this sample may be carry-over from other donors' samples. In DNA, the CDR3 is TGTGCCAGCAGTTCGACTAGCGGGAGTTTGCGAGTCCCCTACAATGAGCAGTTCTTC. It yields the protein CASSSTSGSLRVPYNEQFF.